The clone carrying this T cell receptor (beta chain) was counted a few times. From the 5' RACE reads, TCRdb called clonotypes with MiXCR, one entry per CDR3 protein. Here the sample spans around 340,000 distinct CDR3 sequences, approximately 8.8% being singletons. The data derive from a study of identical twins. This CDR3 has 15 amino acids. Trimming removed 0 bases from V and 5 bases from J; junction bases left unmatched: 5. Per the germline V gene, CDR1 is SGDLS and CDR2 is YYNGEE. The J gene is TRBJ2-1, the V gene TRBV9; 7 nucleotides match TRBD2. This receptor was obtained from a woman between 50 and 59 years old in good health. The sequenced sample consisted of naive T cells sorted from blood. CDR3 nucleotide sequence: TGTGCCAGCAGCGTAGGCCTAGCGGACCACAATGAGCAGTTCTTC. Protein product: CASSVGLADHNEQFF.